The 25 T cell receptor beta chains presented below share a single source sample, sequenced in a study of blood T cell repertoires in COVID-19. The method was immunoSEQ multiplex PCR; TCRdb's version includes in-frame clones alone and lacks a portion of them. The table includes over 55,000 clones, about 88% detected once. The sequencing sample was made of peripheral blood. These receptors were taken from a human donor with active COVID-19. The donor label of this sample is uncertain.

This chain uses TRBV28 with TRBJ2-1; TRBD1 matches 7 bases. Germline trimming cut 3 bases from V and 2 bases from J; bases unmatched to any gene: 1. This CDR3 comprises 14 residues. Germline lookup yields CDR1 MDHEN and CDR2 SYDVKM. As DNA, the CDR3 is TGTGCCAGCAGTTTCCAGGGGGCCTACAATGAGCAGTTCTTC. The encoded protein is CASSFQGAYNEQFF.

The chain combines TRBV9 with TRBJ2-7; 10 bases line up with TRBD1. The CDR3 length is 14 residues. The V and J ends lost 4 bases and 7 bases, in that order; junction bases with no gene match: 8. Germline V gene data show CDR1 as SGDLS and CDR2 as YYNGEE. The CDR3 sequence is CASSPGTGVGEQYF. The CDR3 DNA follows: TGTGCCAGCAGCCCTGGGACAGGGGTGGGGGAGCAGTACTTC.

The chain couples TRBV24-1 to TRBJ2-2; maybe TRBD1 (5 bases). This CDR3 is 15 amino acids long. Per germline, CDR1 KGHDR and CDR2 SFDVKD. V was clipped by 2 bases and J by 7 bases, with 13 bases between them. The CDR3 spells CATSDSRGLGGELFF. The CDR3 nucleotides are TGTGCCACCAGTGATTCAAGGGGATTGGGCGGGGAGCTGTTTTTT.

This clone was seen a few times. The chain is built from TRBV5-6 and TRBJ1-5; tentatively, D is TRBD1 (5 bases). Trimming took 5 bases from V and 4 from J, leaving 10 bases between them. CDR1 SGHDT and CDR2 YYEEEE come from the germline V gene. The CDR3 has 13 residues. For the CDR3, the DNA is TGTGCCAGCAGTCAGGGTCCGAATCAGCCCCAGCATTTT. Its translation is CASSQGPNQPQHF.

The chain is built from TRBV5-6 and TRBJ2-7; D is uncertain. V was clipped by 3 bases and J by 6 bases, with 7 bases between them. This CDR3 comprises 11 residues. Germline CDR1 and CDR2: SGHDT and YYEEEE. The CDR3, as DNA: TGTGCCAGCAGCTCGTTTAGCGAGCAGTACTTC. It is translated as CASSSFSEQYF.

V gene TRBV18 combines with J gene TRBJ2-1; D might be TRBD2 (6 bases). The CDR3 contains 15 residues. Germline V lookup: CDR1 KGHSH, CDR2 LQKENI. Trimming removed 3 bases at V and 6 bases at J, with 15 bases between. CDR3 region: CASSPRDSAGNEQFF. As DNA, the CDR3 is TGTGCCAGCTCACCCCGGGACTCGGCCGGCAATGAGCAGTTCTTC.

The chain links TRBV11-2 to TRBJ2-5; 9 bases fit TRBD1. J lost 2 bases, V lost 5 bases, and 3 bases had no gene match. The CDR3 sequence is 14 residues long. Germline values: CDR1 SGHAT, CDR2 FQNNGV. Here the CDR3 DNA reads TGTGCCAGCAGCGTCGGACAGGGGCAAGAGACCCAGTACTTC. Amino acids: CASSVGQGQETQYF.

V is TRBV7-9 and J is TRBJ1-2; D gene unclear. The CDR3 consists of 13 residues. V was cut by 3 bases and J by 2 bases, with 7 bases left in between. Germline-derived CDR1 and CDR2 are SEHNR and FQNEAQ (reference sequence). The CDR3 protein is CASSFGQNYGYTF. DNA for the CDR3: TGTGCCAGCAGCTTTGGGCAGAACTATGGCTACACCTTC.

The chain couples TRBV4-2 to TRBJ2-3, with D possibly TRBD1 on 5 matching bases. Germline CDR1 is LGHNA and CDR2 is YNFKEQ. V lost 0 bases and J 6 bases, leaving 13 bases between the germline ends. The CDR3 is 15 amino acids. The CDR3 is CASSQEGAVRDTQYF. CDR3 coding DNA: TGTGCCAGCAGCCAAGAAGGGGCAGTTCGGGATACGCAGTATTTT.

The chain carries TRBV7-9 and TRBJ1-2; TRBD1 aligns across 7 bases. J gave up 4 bases and V 5 bases, and 7 bases lay outside the gene matches. CDR1 is SEHNR and CDR2 is FQNEAQ in the germline V gene (reference sequence). The CDR3 sequence is 14 residues long. The DNA of the CDR3 is TGTGCCAGCAGCCCGGACAGGCTGGTCTATGGCTACACCTTC. This gives the protein CASSPDRLVYGYTF.

The chain couples TRBV11-2 to TRBJ2-1; tentative D call: TRBD2 (6 bases). Trimming left V 5 bases short and J 8 bases short, with 19 bases between. The CDR3 totals 15 residues. CDR1 is SGHAT and CDR2 is FQNNGV in the germline V gene. The chain's CDR3 is CASSLKDYPADEQFF. The CDR3 DNA is TGTGCCAGCAGCCTTAAGGACTACCCGGCGGATGAGCAGTTCTTC.

The chain has TRBV5-1 and TRBJ2-1, with D maybe TRBD1 (6 bases). The CDR3 length is 15 residues. Germline CDR1 SGHRS, CDR2 YFSETQ. Trimming took off 4 bases at V and 7 bases at J, with 18 bases between the two ends. DNA for the CDR3: TGCGCCAGCAGCACCGAGGGGGAACTGTGGAATGAGCAGTTCTTC. Translating gives CASSTEGELWNEQFF.

The V and J genes are TRBV11-2 and TRBJ2-2; 8 bases match TRBD1. The germline gives CDR1 SGHAT, CDR2 FQNNGV. After removal of 2 bases from V and 7 bases from J, the junction contained 6 bases not matched to a gene. This CDR3 spans 15 amino acids. As DNA, the CDR3 is TGTGCCAGCAGCTTAATCGCAGGGGGCATCGGGGAGCTGTTTTTT. Protein: CASSLIAGGIGELFF.

The chain carries TRBV5-1 and TRBJ2-6, with a weak D call TRBD2 (6 bases). This CDR3 region has 17 residues. CDR1 and CDR2 (germline): SGHRS, YFSETQ. Trimming left V 0 bases short and J 4 bases short, with 14 bases between. In nucleotides, the CDR3 is TGCGCCAGCAGCTTGGATCTGGGAGGCGCGGGGGCCAACGTCCTGACTTTC. Its translation: CASSLDLGGAGANVLTF.

The chain has TRBV5-1 and TRBJ2-7, with D unclear. The CDR3 length is 14 residues. Germline values: CDR1 SGHRS, CDR2 YFSETQ. Trimming took off 4 bases at V and 1 base at J, with 12 bases between the two ends. In nucleotides, the CDR3 is TGCGCCAGCAGCCCCGAGCAGAGGTCCTACGAGCAGTACTTC. Translation gives CASSPEQRSYEQYF.

The chain joins TRBV19 to TRBJ1-5; 8 positions match TRBD1. The CDR3 loop spans 13 amino acids. Unmatched junction bases numbered 4, after V lost 4 bases and J lost 8 bases. The V gene's germline CDR1 is LNHDA and CDR2 SQIVND (reference sequence). The chain's CDR3 is CASSKNRGEPQHF. Here the CDR3 DNA reads TGTGCCAGTAGTAAAAACAGGGGGGAGCCCCAGCATTTT. Looking up the rest from reference TRBV19 and TRBJ1-5 gives the full variable domain: DGGITQSPKYLFRKEGQNVTLSCEQNLNHDAMYWYRQDPGQGLRLIYYSQIVNDFQKGDIAEGYSVSREKKESFPLTVTSAQKNPTAFYLCASSKNRGEPQHFGDGTRLSIL.

The chain carries TRBV6-5 and TRBJ2-7, with D unclear. Per the germline V gene, CDR1 is MNHEY and CDR2 is SVGAGI. CDR3 length: 11 residues. The V end was cut by 8 bases, the J end by 0 bases, with 5 bases between. CDR3 nucleotides: TGTGCCAGCTTAGACTCCTACGAGCAGTACTTC. Residues: CASLDSYEQYF.

The V gene is TRBV27, the J gene TRBJ1-4; D is perhaps TRBD1 (6 bases). The CDR3 contains 16 residues. V lost 2 bases to trimming and J lost 4 bases, with 14 bases between them. Germline V lookup: CDR1 MNHEY, CDR2 SMNVEV (reference sequence). CDR3 in DNA: TGTGCCAGCAGTTTAAGGGGGTTCGAGCTTAATGAAAAACTGTTTTTT. It translates to CASSLRGFELNEKLFF.

The chain links TRBV18 to TRBJ2-5; the match to TRBD1 covers 7 bases. Germline CDR1 is KGHSH and CDR2 is LQKENI. V was clipped by 2 bases and J by 7 bases; unmatched bases: 10. The CDR3 covers 15 residues. The CDR3 DNA follows: TGTGCCAGCTCACCAATGGACAGGCTCCTATGGACCCAGTACTTC. Its protein product is CASSPMDRLLWTQYF.

The V and J genes are TRBV3-1 (or the pseudogene TRBV3-2) and TRBJ1-2; unclear D gene. Germline assignment: CDR1 LGHDT and CDR2 YNNKEL (reference sequence). V was pared by 0 bases and J by 5 bases, with 22 bases between. The CDR3 is 18 residues long. DNA for the CDR3: TGTGCCAGCAGCCAAGATACCGGACCGGGAAGCTACTTGTATGGCTACACCTTC. Its protein product is CASSQDTGPGSYLYGYTF.

This rearrangement joins TRBV28 to TRBJ1-4, with D perhaps TRBD1 (6 bases). Germline V gives CDR1 MDHEN, CDR2 SYDVKM. The CDR3 length is 15 residues. The V and J ends lost 6 bases and 7 bases respectively, with 18 bases between them. CDR3 DNA: TGTGCCAGCAGCTCTTTGGGGGGGGCGCTTGAAAAACTGTTTTTT. Protein: CASSSLGGALEKLFF.

This clone was picked up one time. This chain links TRBV5-4 with TRBJ2-1; 8 bases line up with TRBD2. This CDR3 region has 17 residues. The V gene's germline CDR1 is SGHNT and CDR2 YYREEE (reference sequence). The junction had 7 bases not matched to a gene; V was cut back by 0 bases and J by 2 bases. CDR3 nucleotides: TGTGCCAGCAGCTTGGACCCTTTAGCGGGGCCCTACAATGAGCAGTTCTTC. Its protein is CASSLDPLAGPYNEQFF.

The chain links TRBV27 to TRBJ2-3; 11 bases match TRBD2. Germline V gene sequence: CDR1 MNHEY, CDR2 SMNVEV (reference sequence). Germline trimming cut 2 bases from V and 3 bases from J; bases unmatched to any gene: 13. The CDR3 sequence is 19 residues long. CDR3 in DNA: TGTGCCAGCAGTTTAGCTTGGCTAGCGGGAGGATGGAGTACAGATACGCAGTATTTT. This gives the protein CASSLAWLAGGWSTDTQYF.

The rearrangement links TRBV5-1 to TRBJ2-5; no clear D. The CDR3 is made up of 13 amino acids. Trimming shortened V by 1 base and J by 0 bases, and 4 bases separated the two germline ends. In germline, CDR1 is SGHRS, CDR2 YFSETQ. As DNA, the CDR3 is TGCGCCAGCAGCTTGTTCAACCAAGAGACCCAGTACTTC. Amino acids: CASSLFNQETQYF. Full variable domain (remainder filled in from reference TRBV5-1 and TRBJ2-5): KAGVTQTPRYLIKTRGQQVTLSCSPISGHRSVSWYQQTPGQGLQFLFEYFSETQRNKGNFPGRFSGRQFSNSRSEMNVSTLELGDSALYLCASSLFNQETQYFGPGTRLLVL.

This chain links TRBV7-2 with TRBJ1-3; 7 nucleotides align to TRBD1. This CDR3 has 16 residues. Trimming at V came to 1 base and at J to 5 bases, leaving 8 bases not matched to a gene. CDR1 is SGHTA, CDR2 FQGNSA, per germline. This CDR3 is CASSLEGGRERNTIYF. DNA for the CDR3: TGTGCCAGCAGCTTAGAAGGGGGCAGGGAAAGAAACACCATATATTTT.